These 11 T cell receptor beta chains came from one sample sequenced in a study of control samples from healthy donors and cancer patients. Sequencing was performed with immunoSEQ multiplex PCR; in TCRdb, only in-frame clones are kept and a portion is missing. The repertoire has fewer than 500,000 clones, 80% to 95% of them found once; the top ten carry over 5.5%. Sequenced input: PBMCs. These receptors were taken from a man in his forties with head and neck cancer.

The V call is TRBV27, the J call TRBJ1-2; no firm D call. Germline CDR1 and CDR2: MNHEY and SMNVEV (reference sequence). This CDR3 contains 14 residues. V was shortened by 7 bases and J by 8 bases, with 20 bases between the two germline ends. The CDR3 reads CASTRLGTGWGYTF. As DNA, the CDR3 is TGTGCCAGCACTCGATTGGGCACCGGCTGGGGCTACACCTTC.

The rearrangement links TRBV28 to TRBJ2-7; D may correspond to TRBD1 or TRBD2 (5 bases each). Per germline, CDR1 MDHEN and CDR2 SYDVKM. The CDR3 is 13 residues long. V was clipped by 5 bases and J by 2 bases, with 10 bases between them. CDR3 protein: CASSEGLTYEQYF. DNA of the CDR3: TGTGCCAGCAGTGAGGGGTTAACCTACGAGCAGTACTTC.

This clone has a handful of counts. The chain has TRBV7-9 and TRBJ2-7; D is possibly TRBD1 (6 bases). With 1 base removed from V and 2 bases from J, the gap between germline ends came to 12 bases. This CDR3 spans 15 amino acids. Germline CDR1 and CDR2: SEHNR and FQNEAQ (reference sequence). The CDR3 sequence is CASSLVRDIAYEQYF. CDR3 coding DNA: TGTGCCAGCAGCTTAGTCCGGGACATCGCCTACGAGCAGTACTTC.

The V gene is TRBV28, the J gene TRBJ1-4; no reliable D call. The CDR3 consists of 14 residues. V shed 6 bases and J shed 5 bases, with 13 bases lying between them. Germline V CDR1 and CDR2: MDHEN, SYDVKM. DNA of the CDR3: TGTGCCAGCAGCCCTGCAGGTCAAAATGAAAAACTGTTTTTT. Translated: CASSPAGQNEKLFF.

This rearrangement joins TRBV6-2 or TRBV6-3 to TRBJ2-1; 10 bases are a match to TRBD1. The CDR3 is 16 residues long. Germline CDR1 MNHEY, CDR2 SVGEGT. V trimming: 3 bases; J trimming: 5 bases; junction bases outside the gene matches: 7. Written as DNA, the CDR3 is TGTGCCAGCAGTTATTGGGGGACAGGGGAGAACAATGAGCAGTTCTTC. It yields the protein CASSYWGTGENNEQFF.

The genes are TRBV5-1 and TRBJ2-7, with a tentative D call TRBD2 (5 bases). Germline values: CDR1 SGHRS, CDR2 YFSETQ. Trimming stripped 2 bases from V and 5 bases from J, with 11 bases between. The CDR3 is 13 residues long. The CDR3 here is CASSLTVRDEQYF. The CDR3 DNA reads TGCGCCAGCAGCTTAACCGTGAGGGACGAGCAGTACTTC.

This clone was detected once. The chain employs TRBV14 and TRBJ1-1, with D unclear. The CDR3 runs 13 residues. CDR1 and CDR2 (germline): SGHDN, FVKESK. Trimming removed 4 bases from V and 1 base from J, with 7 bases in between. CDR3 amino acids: CASSPRQNTEAFF. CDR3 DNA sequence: TGTGCCAGCAGCCCCAGACAGAACACTGAAGCTTTCTTT. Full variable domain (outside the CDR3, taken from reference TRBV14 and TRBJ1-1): EAGVTQFPSHSVIEKGQTVTLRCDPISGHDNLYWYRRVMGKEIKFLLHFVKESKQDESGMPNNRFLAERTGGTYSTLKVQPAELEDSGVYFCASSPRQNTEAFFGQGTRLTVV.

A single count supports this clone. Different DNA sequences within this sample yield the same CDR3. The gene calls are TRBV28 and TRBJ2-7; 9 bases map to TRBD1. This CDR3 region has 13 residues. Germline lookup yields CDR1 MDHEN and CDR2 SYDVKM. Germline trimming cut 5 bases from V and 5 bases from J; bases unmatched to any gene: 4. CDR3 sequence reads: CASSLRQGDEQYF. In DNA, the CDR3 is TGTGCCAGCAGTCTACGACAGGGGGACGAGCAGTACTTC. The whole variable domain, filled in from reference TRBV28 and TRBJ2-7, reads DVKVTQSSRYLVKRTGEKVFLECVQDMDHENMFWYRQDPGLGLRLIYFSYDVKMKEKGDIPEGYSVSREKKERFSLILESASTNQTSMYLCASSLRQGDEQYFGPGTRLTVT.

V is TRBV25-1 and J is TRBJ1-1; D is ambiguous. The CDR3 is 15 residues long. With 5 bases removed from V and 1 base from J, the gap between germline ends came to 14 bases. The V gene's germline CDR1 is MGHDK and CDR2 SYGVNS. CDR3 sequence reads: CASSNPIGGNTEAFF. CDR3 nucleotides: TGTGCCAGCAGTAACCCTATAGGAGGGAACACTGAAGCTTTCTTT.

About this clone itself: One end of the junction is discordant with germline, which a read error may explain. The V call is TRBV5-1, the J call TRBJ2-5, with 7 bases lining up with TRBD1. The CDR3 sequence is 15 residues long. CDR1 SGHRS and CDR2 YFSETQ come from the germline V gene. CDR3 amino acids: CASNLYAGGQETQYF. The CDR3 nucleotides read TGCGCCAGCAACTTGTACGCAGGGGGCCAAGAGACCCAGTACTTC.

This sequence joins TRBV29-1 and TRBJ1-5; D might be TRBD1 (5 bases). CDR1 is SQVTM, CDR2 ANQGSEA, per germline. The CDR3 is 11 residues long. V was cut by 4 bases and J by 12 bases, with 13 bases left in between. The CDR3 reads CSVGDAGYQHF. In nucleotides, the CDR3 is TGCAGCGTTGGGGACGCAGGTTACCAGCATTTT.